These 25 T cell receptor beta chains were sequenced from one sample in a study of identical twins. Using its own MiXCR run on the 5' RACE reads, TCRdb lists one record per CDR3 protein. Of 550,000 to 700,000 distinct CDR3 sequences detected, 21% appear once; the ten largest clones hold over 4%. These same data were also listed under a study on T cells expressing NK-cell markers.

The specimen was PBMCs. The receptor set was obtained from a woman between 18 and 29 years old in good health.

The chain links TRBV6-1 to TRBJ2-2, with D tentatively TRBD2 (5 bases). The CDR3 totals 13 residues. Germline V gives CDR1 MNHNS, CDR2 SASEGT. Trimming pared 7 bases from V and 7 bases from J, leaving 13 bases between. The DNA of the CDR3 is TGTGCCAGCACCGATAGAGGGATCGGGGAGCTGTTTTTT. Translated, it gives CASTDRGIGELFF.

The chain recombines TRBV15 with TRBJ2-1, with 7 bases fitting TRBD2. Germline V gene lookup returns CDR1 LNHNV and CDR2 YYDKDF (reference sequence). CDR3 size: 13 residues. The J segment lost 12 bases and the V segment lost 0 bases, leaving 5 bases of the junction unmatched. CDR3 in amino acids: CATSRDGRGGQFF. Written as DNA, the CDR3 is TGTGCCACCAGCAGAGATGGGAGGGGTGGGCAGTTCTTC. The entire variable domain, with the rest obtained from reference TRBV15 and TRBJ2-1, is as follows: DAMVIQNPRYQVTQFGKPVTLSCSQTLNHNVMYWYQQKSSQAPKLLFHYYDKDFNNEADTPDNFQSRRPNTSFCFLDIRSPGLGDTAMYLCATSRDGRGGQFFGPGTRLTVL.

V gene TRBV7-3 combines with J gene TRBJ2-1; D possibly corresponds to TRBD1 (5 bases). CDR1 and CDR2 (germline): SGHTA, FQGTGA. Trimming stripped 8 bases from V and 7 bases from J, with 12 bases between. The CDR3 sequence is 12 residues long. Written as DNA, the CDR3 is TGTGCCAGCGGGCAGGGAAGAAATGAGCAGTTCTTC. It is translated as CASGQGRNEQFF.

This clonotype was seen only a few times. V is TRBV12-3 or TRBV12-4 and J is TRBJ2-5; D might be TRBD2 (6 bases). The CDR3 consists of 15 residues. V lost 6 bases and J 5 bases, leaving 19 bases between the germline ends. CDR3 coding DNA: TGTGCCAGCAGCCCTCGCAGACTAGTCCGGGAGACCCAGTACTTC. Residues: CASSPRRLVRETQYF.

This clonotype was counted only a few times. This chain uses TRBV18 with TRBJ1-2, with D unclear. This CDR3 has 13 residues. Germline CDR1 reads KGHSH; CDR2 reads LQKENI. V was trimmed by 9 bases and J by 4 bases, leaving 15 bases between them. This chain's CDR3 is CASTAQSLYGYTF. The DNA for the CDR3 is TGTGCCAGTACAGCCCAGTCCCTCTATGGCTACACCTTC.

This chain uses TRBV5-1 with TRBJ2-7, with D possibly matching TRBD2 (6 bases). Trimming removed 4 bases at V and 3 bases at J, with 14 bases between. The CDR3 loop spans 14 amino acids. From germline, CDR1 is SGHRS and CDR2 YFSETQ. CDR3 nucleotides: TGCGCCAGCAGCACCGGGACTGGGGACTACGAGCAGTACTTC. It yields the protein CASSTGTGDYEQYF.

The gene calls are TRBV29-1 and TRBJ1-3; D not resolved. The CDR3 extends over 14 amino acids. Per the germline V gene, CDR1 is SQVTM and CDR2 is ANQGSEA. The V gene lost 3 bases and the J gene lost 0 bases, with 9 bases spanning the gap. CDR3: CSVDSTPSGNTIYF. CDR3 nucleotide sequence: TGCAGCGTTGATTCGACACCCTCTGGAAACACCATATATTTT.

This clonotype has only a few counts. This chain links TRBV5-1 with TRBJ2-7, with a tentative D call TRBD2 (6 bases). This CDR3 has 15 residues. CDR1 and CDR2 (germline): SGHRS, YFSETQ. V was cut by 0 bases and J by 3 bases, with 13 bases left in between. CDR3 nucleotides: TGCGCCAGCAGCTTGGCCTTCTACGGGAGCTACGAGCAGTACTTC. Translation gives CASSLAFYGSYEQYF.

Points on this clonotype: At one of its ends the junction is not consistent with the germline gene, which may arise from a read error. The J gene is TRBJ2-1, the V gene TRBV6-1; a weak D match, TRBD2 (5 bases). Germline values: CDR1 MNHNS, CDR2 SASEGT. This CDR3 comprises 13 residues. CDR3 nucleotide sequence: TGTGCCAGCAGTGGGAGAGGGCGCACAAAGCTCCTCTTC. Translating gives CASSGRGRTKLLF.

The chain has TRBV7-8 and TRBJ1-2; 8 nucleotides line up with TRBD1. CDR1 and CDR2 from the germline V gene are SGHVS and FQNEAQ. The V gene end was trimmed by 5 bases and the J gene end by 3 bases; junction bases not matched to a gene: 5. CDR3 length equals 14 residues. DNA for the CDR3: TGTGCCAGCAGCCTGGACAGGGCCTACTATGGCTACACCTTC. Encoded protein: CASSLDRAYYGYTF.

The chain has TRBV24-1 and TRBJ2-3; D tentatively fits TRBD1 or TRBD2 (5 bases each). Germline CDR1 and CDR2: KGHDR and SFDVKD. Trimming shortened V by 5 bases and J by 1 base, and 12 bases separated the two germline ends. The CDR3 has 15 residues. The CDR3: CATSVGGTGTDTQYF. The CDR3 nucleotides read TGTGCCACCAGTGTTGGGGGAACAGGCACAGATACGCAGTATTTT.

The table lists this clonotype with a few counts. The V call is TRBV27, the J call TRBJ2-1, with 8 bases that match TRBD1. CDR1 and CDR2 (germline): MNHEY, SMNVEV (reference sequence). CDR3 length equals 14 residues. V shed 8 bases, J shed 1 base, and the junction held 4 bases outside the gene matches. The CDR3 here is CASGRDRSYNEQFF. The CDR3 region has the DNA TGTGCCAGCGGCCGGGACAGGTCCTACAATGAGCAGTTCTTC.

The V call is TRBV5-1, the J call TRBJ2-1; D unclear. V was trimmed by 4 bases and J by 5 bases, leaving 16 bases between them. The CDR3 is made up of 15 amino acids. CDR1 SGHRS and CDR2 YFSETQ come from the germline V gene. The CDR3 coding sequence is TGCGCCAGCAGCCCGGGTGGCCTTTTAAACAATGAGCAGTTCTTC. Encoded protein: CASSPGGLLNNEQFF.

This rearrangement joins TRBV5-1 to TRBJ2-7; no reliable D call. Germline CDR1 SGHRS, CDR2 YFSETQ. The V gene lost 5 bases and the J gene lost 6 bases, with 9 bases spanning the gap. CDR3 length equals 11 residues. The CDR3 is CASRIDREQYF. The CDR3 coding sequence is TGCGCCAGCAGAATAGATCGCGAGCAGTACTTC.

This chain uses TRBV12-3 or TRBV12-4 with TRBJ2-6; D is unclear. V lost 3 bases and J lost 0, with 6 bases in between. CDR3 length: 15 amino acids. The CDR3 loop is CASSFIISGANVLTF. Written as DNA, the CDR3 is TGTGCCAGCAGTTTTATAATCTCTGGGGCCAACGTCCTGACTTTC.

This sequence joins TRBV7-2 and TRBJ2-4; 11 bases are a match to TRBD2. The ends lost 5 bases at V and 6 bases at J; junction bases unmatched: 6. The germline V gene encodes CDR1 SGHTA and CDR2 FQGNSA. The CDR3 sequence is 15 residues long. The CDR3 here is CASSLRLAGRNIQYF. CDR3 DNA sequence: TGTGCCAGCAGCCTAAGACTAGCGGGACGAAACATTCAGTACTTC.

The table lists this clonotype with a few counts. This sequence joins TRBV20-1 and TRBJ2-3, with D hard to call. Germline CDR1 DFQATT, CDR2 SNEGSKA (reference sequence). Trimming took off 5 bases at V and 9 bases at J, with 18 bases between the two ends. The CDR3 consists of 13 residues. CDR3 DNA sequence: TGCAGTGCTCCTAGTTGGGCCCATTCAACGCAGTATTTT. Translating it yields CSAPSWAHSTQYF.

Only one count was recorded for this clonotype. J is TRBJ2-1 and V is TRBV20-1, with TRBD2 matching 12 bases. Germline assignment: CDR1 DFQATT and CDR2 SNEGSKA (reference sequence). V shed 1 base, J shed 10 bases, and the junction held 5 bases outside the gene matches. CDR3 length equals 14 residues. DNA of the CDR3: TGCAGTGCTAGAGCCCTAGCGGGAGGGCAGGAGCAGTTCTTC. Translating gives CSARALAGGQEQFF.

This clonotype was found a few times. The chain has TRBV29-1 and TRBJ2-7; TRBD2 matches 13 bases. V was pared by 8 bases and J by 0 bases, with 10 bases of the junction left unmatched. The CDR3 contains 16 residues. Germline-derived CDR1 and CDR2 are SQVTM and ANQGSEA. The CDR3 sequence: CSITSGRGESSYEQYF. The CDR3 DNA sequence: TGCAGCATAACTAGCGGGAGGGGTGAAAGCTCCTACGAGCAGTACTTC.

The CDR3 DNA reads as TGTGCCCTAACCGGGGGCCCAAGCAATCAGCCCCAGCATTTT. Protein product: CALTGGPSNQPQHF. The gene calls are TRBV19 and TRBJ1-5, with D perhaps matching TRBD1 (6 bases). CDR3 size: 14 residues. The germline V and J ends were trimmed by 11 bases and 1 base, with 15 bases remaining between them. Germline lookup yields CDR1 LNHDA and CDR2 SQIVND (reference sequence).

This clonotype has only a few counts. V gene TRBV7-9 combines with J gene TRBJ2-2; a weak D match, TRBD2 (6 bases). Trimming left V 5 bases short and J 3 bases short, with 13 bases between. Germline CDR1 and CDR2: SEHNR and FQNEAQ (reference sequence). The CDR3 consists of 15 residues. The CDR3 sequence: CASSPRPSDTGELFF. CDR3 nucleotides: TGTGCCAGCAGCCCCCGGCCTAGCGACACCGGGGAGCTGTTTTTT.

Here the CDR3 DNA reads TGTGCCAGCAGCCAGGGACAGGCGTACTACGAGCAGTACTTC. It specifies CASSQGQAYYEQYF. The chain recombines TRBV7-2 with TRBJ2-7; 8 bases fit TRBD1. The CDR3 spans 14 residues. Unmatched junction bases numbered 6, after V lost 5 bases and J lost 3 bases. Germline V gene data show CDR1 as SGHTA and CDR2 as FQGNSA.

In its sample, this clonotype was seen a few times. The chain uses TRBV7-9 and TRBJ1-2, with a tentative D call TRBD1 (5 bases). Trimming pared 6 bases from V and 5 bases from J, leaving 7 bases between. From germline, CDR1 is SEHNR and CDR2 FQNEAQ (reference sequence). This CDR3 is built from 11 residues. CDR3 residues: CASRGRYGYTF. CDR3 nucleotides: TGTGCCAGCAGGGGACGGTATGGCTACACCTTC.

J is TRBJ1-5 and V is TRBV19, with D unresolved. V lost 9 bases and J lost 9, with 27 bases in between. Per germline, CDR1 LNHDA and CDR2 SQIVND (reference sequence). The CDR3 has 16 amino acids. CDR3 sequence: CASQPSSGPSVWPQHF. The CDR3 nucleotides are TGTGCCAGCCAACCCTCGTCCGGGCCCTCCGTTTGGCCCCAGCATTTT.

The chain joins TRBV12-3 or TRBV12-4 to TRBJ2-3; maybe TRBD2 (6 bases). V was pared by 6 bases and J by 6 bases, with 16 bases between. The CDR3 sequence is 14 residues long. The DNA for the CDR3 is TGTGCCAGCAGCGCCGGGACTTGGCAGGATACGCAGTATTTT. Translating it yields CASSAGTWQDTQYF.